This T cell receptor (beta chain) emerged from a study of spatial heterogeneity in lung cancer (dated by TCRdb to the late 2010s). Regarding the research as a whole: Beta-chain transcripts were consistently detected in greater numbers than alpha-chain transcripts, which likely reflected higher beta-chain transcript abundance. In tumor regions, TCR transcript counts showed a strong correlation with a T cell transcriptional module score derived from matched bulk RNA-seq. In the raw uncorrected reads, each unique combination of TCR and UMI appeared on average more than ten times. The study quantitatively compared TCR alpha and beta repertoires across multiple tumor regions, matched nontumor lung and blood in non-small cell lung cancer. TCR repertoire features were related to nonsynonymous mutation counts determined by whole-exome sequencing of tumor tissue. Both alpha and beta chains were TCR-sequenced in approximately 200 tumor regions, fewer than 80 matched nontumor lung samples and roughly 50 PBMC samples obtained at surgery.

The study at large found these results: Confirming at a functional level the hypothesis that regional TCRs recognize regional mutations was considered to require additional single-cell paired TCR alpha and beta sequencing. The count of ubiquitous expanded TCRs correlated with the count of ubiquitous nonsynonymous mutations, and the count of regional expanded TCRs correlated with the count of regional nonsynonymous mutations. A correlation was observed between the number of expanded intratumoral alpha and beta TCRs and the tumor nonsynonymous mutation count. Estimated TCR-seq coverage of tumor T cells was only 7% to 8.5% for alpha chains and approximately 14% for beta chains.

The method was 5' RACE. Sequencing was performed on a NextSeq 500. In the TCR library protocol, a unique molecular identifier was attached to each TCR cDNA molecule so that PCR and sequencing errors could be corrected. The source study handled its data this way. Decombinator tools were used for TCR identification, UMI-based error correction and CDR3 extraction. Expanded TCRs were defined as those above a frequency of 2 per 1,000, corresponding to the top 1% of the tumor frequency distribution. Expanded tumor TCRs statistically deemed absent (corrected P<0.05) from at least one tumor region were classed as regional, and all other expanded tumor TCRs were classed as ubiquitous. Renyi diversity was calculated using the R vegan package after each repertoire was subsampled 100 times to 5,000 TCRs. To build CDR3 similarity networks, amino acid triplet string-kernel similarity was used, and CDR3s were connected when their pairwise similarity was above 0.82. In TCRdb, the public reads were trimmed at Q25 with fastp and aligned with MiXCR, with productive beta chains retained. Duplicate CDR3 protein sequences are folded into a single record with the most common DNA and genes. TCRdb, rather than the study authors, made the V and J calls. The sample table shows more than 650 distinct CDR3 sequences, and 9.7% are seen once. The biggest ten clones account for about 41% of the sample.

V gives up 7 bases and J gives up 4 bases, and the segment between their germline ends measures 22 bases. CDR1 and CDR2 are drawn from the germline V gene: SGHVS, FQNEAQ. CDR3 length: 16 amino acids, cysteine to phenylalanine. Solely the CDR3 DNA is kept, with 48 bases framed from the first base. The time point label, read with the paper, signifies: sample taken at primary tumor resection. Donors were over 60 patients with early-stage, untreated non-small cell lung cancer from the lung TRACERx cohort. Without any cell sorting, TCR sequencing was performed on whole RNA extracted either from tumor and nontumor lung tissue or from cryopreserved PBMC samples. Only patients with enough RNA available from two or more tumor regions were chosen for TCR sequencing. Tumor and adjacent nontumor lung specimens were reviewed by a lung pathologist before selection. As concerns this clonotype: Its antigen target is currently unknown. No per-base quality is available; no much larger clone lies one base away.

The chain is made from TRBV7-8 and TRBJ1-2; 5 matching bases give a weak D call of TRBD1. The sample in question was lung tumor tissue, obtained at surgery. This TCR came from a male donor with early-stage non-small cell lung cancer. The DNA reads TGTGCCAGCATTACCATAGGGGCAGGTGGACGCTATGGCTACACCTTC. This sequence encodes CASITIGAGGRYGYTF.